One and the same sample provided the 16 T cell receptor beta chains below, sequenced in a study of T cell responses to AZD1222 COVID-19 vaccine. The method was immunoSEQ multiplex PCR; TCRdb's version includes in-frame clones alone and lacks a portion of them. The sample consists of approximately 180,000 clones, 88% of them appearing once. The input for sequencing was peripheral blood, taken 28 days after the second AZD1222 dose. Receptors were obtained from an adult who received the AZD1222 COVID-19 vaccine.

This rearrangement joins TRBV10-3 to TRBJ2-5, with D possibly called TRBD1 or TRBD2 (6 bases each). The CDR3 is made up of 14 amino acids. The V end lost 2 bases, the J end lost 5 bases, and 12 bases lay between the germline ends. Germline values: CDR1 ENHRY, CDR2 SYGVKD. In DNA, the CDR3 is TGTGCCATCAGTGAGGGAGGGGGTCTGGAGACCCAGTACTTC. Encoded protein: CAISEGGGLETQYF.

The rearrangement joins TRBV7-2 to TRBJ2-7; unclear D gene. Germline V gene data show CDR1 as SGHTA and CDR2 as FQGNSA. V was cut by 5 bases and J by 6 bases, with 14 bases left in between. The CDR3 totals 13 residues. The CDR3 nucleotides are TGTGCCAGCAGCCACCGACCTGATCCCGAGCAGTACTTC. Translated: CASSHRPDPEQYF. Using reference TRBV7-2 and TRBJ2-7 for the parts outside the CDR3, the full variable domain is GAGVSQSPSNKVTEKGKDVELRCDPISGHTALYWYRQSLGQGLEFLIYFQGNSAPDKSGLPSDRFSAERTGGSVSTLTIQRTQQEDSAVYLCASSHRPDPEQYFGPGTRLTVT.

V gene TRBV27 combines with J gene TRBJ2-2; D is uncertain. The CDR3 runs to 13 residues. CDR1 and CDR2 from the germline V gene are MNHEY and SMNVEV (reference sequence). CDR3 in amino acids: CATVGRTTGELFF. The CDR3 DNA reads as TGTGCTACGGTCGGCAGAACCACCGGGGAGCTGTTTTTT.

The CDR3 region has the DNA TGTGCCAGCAGCTCCGAGGGGGATGGCTACACCTTC. Its translation: CASSSEGDGYTF. This sequence joins TRBV11-2 and TRBJ1-2; D perhaps matches TRBD1 (6 bases). Germline V gene data show CDR1 as SGHAT and CDR2 as FQNNGV. Trimming took 4 bases from V and 6 from J, leaving 9 bases between them. CDR3 length: 12 amino acids.

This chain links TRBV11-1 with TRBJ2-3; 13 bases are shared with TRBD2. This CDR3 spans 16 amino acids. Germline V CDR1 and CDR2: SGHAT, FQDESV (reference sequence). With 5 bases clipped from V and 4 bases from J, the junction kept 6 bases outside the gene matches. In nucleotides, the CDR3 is TGTGCCAGCAGCCGGACTAGCGGGAGTGGGGCAGATACGCAGTATTTT. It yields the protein CASSRTSGSGADTQYF.

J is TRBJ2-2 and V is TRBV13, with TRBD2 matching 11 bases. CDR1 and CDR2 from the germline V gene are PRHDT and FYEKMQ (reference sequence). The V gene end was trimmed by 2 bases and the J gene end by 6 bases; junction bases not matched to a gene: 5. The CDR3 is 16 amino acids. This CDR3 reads CASSLTTSGISGELFF. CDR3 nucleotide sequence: TGTGCCAGCAGCTTAACGACTAGCGGGATTTCCGGGGAGCTGTTTTTT. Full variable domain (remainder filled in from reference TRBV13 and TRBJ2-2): AAGVIQSPRHLIKEKRETATLKCYPIPRHDTVYWYQQGPGQDPQFLISFYEKMQSDKGSIPDRFSAQQFSDYHSELNMSSLELGDSALYFCASSLTTSGISGELFFGEGSRLTVL.

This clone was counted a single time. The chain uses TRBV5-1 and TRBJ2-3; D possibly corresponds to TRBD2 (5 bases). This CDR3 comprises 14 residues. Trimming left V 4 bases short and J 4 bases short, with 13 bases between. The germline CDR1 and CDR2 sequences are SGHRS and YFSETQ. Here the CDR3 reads CASSDAGVADTQYF. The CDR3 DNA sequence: TGCGCCAGCAGCGACGCGGGCGTGGCAGATACGCAGTATTTT.

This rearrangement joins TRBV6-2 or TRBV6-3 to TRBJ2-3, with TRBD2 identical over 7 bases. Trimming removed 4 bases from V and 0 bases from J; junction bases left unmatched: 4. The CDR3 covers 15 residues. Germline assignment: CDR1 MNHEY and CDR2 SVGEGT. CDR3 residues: CASSSTSASTDTQYF. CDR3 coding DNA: TGTGCCAGCAGTTCTACTAGCGCCAGCACAGATACGCAGTATTTT.

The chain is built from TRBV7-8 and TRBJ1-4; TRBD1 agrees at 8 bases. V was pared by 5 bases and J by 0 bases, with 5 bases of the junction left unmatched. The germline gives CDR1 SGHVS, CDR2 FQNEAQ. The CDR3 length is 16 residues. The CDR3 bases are TGTGCCAGCAGCCGTTGGACAGGGTCAACTAATGAAAAACTGTTTTTT. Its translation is CASSRWTGSTNEKLFF.

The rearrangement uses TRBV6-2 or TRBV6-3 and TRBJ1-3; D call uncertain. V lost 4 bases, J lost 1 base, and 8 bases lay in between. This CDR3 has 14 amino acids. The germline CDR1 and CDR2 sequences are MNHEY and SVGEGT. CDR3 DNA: TGTGCCAGCAGTTTCCAGCGATCTGGAAACACCATATATTTT. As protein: CASSFQRSGNTIYF.

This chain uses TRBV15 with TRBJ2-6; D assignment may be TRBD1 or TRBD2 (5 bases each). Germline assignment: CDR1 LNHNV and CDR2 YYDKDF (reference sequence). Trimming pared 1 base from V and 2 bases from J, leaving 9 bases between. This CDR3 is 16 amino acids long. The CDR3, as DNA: TGTGCCACCAGCAGAGGAGGGGCGGCTGGGGCCAACGTCCTGACTTTC. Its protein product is CATSRGGAAGANVLTF.

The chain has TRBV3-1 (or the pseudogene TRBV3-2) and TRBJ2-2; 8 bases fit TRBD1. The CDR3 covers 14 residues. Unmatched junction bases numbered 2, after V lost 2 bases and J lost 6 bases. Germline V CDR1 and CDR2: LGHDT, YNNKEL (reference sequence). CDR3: CASSQQTGAGELFF. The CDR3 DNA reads TGTGCCAGCAGCCAACAGACAGGGGCCGGGGAGCTGTTTTTT.

Written as DNA, the CDR3 is TGTGCCAGCAGTGAGTGGGGAATGAACACTGAAGCTTTCTTT. This gives the protein CASSEWGMNTEAFF. The V call is TRBV6-1, the J call TRBJ1-1; D not certain. The CDR3 contains 14 residues. Germline CDR1 and CDR2: MNHNS and SASEGT. Trimming removed 3 bases from V and 0 bases from J, with 8 bases in between.

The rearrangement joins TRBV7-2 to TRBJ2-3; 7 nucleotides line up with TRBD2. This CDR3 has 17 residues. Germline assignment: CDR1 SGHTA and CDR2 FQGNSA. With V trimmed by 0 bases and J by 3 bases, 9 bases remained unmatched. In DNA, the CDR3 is TGTGCCAGCAGCTTAGCTCTTGGCGGGAGTCCAACAGATACGCAGTATTTT. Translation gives CASSLALGGSPTDTQYF.

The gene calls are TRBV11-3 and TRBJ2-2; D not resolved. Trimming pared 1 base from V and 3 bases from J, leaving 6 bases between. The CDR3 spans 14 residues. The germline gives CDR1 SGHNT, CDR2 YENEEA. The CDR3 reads CASSLGTDTGELFF. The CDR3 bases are TGTGCCAGCAGCTTAGGTACGGACACCGGGGAGCTGTTTTTT.

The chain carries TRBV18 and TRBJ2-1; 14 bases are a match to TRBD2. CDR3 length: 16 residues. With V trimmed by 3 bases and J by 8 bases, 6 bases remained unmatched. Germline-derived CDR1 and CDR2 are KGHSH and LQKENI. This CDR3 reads CASSPRTSGRFDEQFF. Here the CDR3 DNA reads TGTGCCAGCTCACCTCGGACTAGCGGGAGGTTCGATGAGCAGTTCTTC.